What follows are 15 T cell receptor beta chains derived from one specimen sequenced in a study of cytomegalovirus exposure and HLA in healthy donors (dated by TCRdb to 2017 to 2019). Library construction relied on the immunoSEQ multiplex PCR assay. The multiplex PCR relied on a mix of 60 forward primers for TCR Vbeta segments and 13 reverse primers for TCR Jbeta segments. What TCRdb holds here is the immuneACCESS table cut down to in-frame rearrangements. Part of the clones is not present; checked against another copy, under half of the missing clones reflect an unresolved V gene, and the others are unexplained. The sample table holds fewer than 200,000 clones, of which about 69% were seen once. The leading ten clones occupy 2% to 2.5% of the sample. The source material was PBMCs. These receptors came from a human donor in good health.

The genes are TRBV7-6 and TRBJ2-5, with D possibly TRBD2 on 5 matching bases. V was clipped by 8 bases and J by 0 bases, with 7 bases between them. This CDR3 contains 12 residues. CDR1 SGHVS and CDR2 FNYEAQ come from the germline V gene. The CDR3 loop is CASGLDQETQYF. The CDR3 region has the DNA TGTGCCAGCGGACTGGACCAAGAGACCCAGTACTTC. Full variable domain (missing parts from reference TRBV7-6 and TRBJ2-5): GAGVSQSPRYKVTKRGQDVALRCDPISGHVSLYWYRQALGQGPEFLTYFNYEAQQDKSGLPNDRFSAERPEGSISTLTIQRTEQRDSAMYRCASGLDQETQYFGPGTRLLVL.

This rearrangement joins TRBV21-1 to TRBJ1-1; TRBD1, the table's D call, was not compared with the DNA. TRBV21-1 is a known pseudogene. The CDR3 consists of 18 residues. CDR3 loop: CASSKARQGSRDPYEAFF. The CDR3 nucleotides read TGTGCCAGCAGCAAAGCCCGACAGGGGAGTCGGGACCCCTATGAAGCTTTCTTT.

The chain links TRBV2 to TRBJ2-2, with D unresolved. Looked up from germline, CDR1 is SNHLY and CDR2 is FYNNEI. CDR3 length equals 13 residues. V lost 4 bases to trimming and J lost 5 bases, with 8 bases between them. The CDR3 DNA reads as TGTGCCAGCAGTGTTGCCAGAACCGGGGAGCTGTTTTTT. Amino acids: CASSVARTGELFF.

The rearrangement joins TRBV10-1 to TRBJ2-7, with TRBD2 as a possible D gene (5 bases). This CDR3 contains 14 residues. Trimming left V 4 bases short and J 5 bases short, with 15 bases between. Germline-derived CDR1 and CDR2 are WNHNN and SYGVQD (reference sequence). The CDR3 nucleotides are TGCGCCAGCAGTGGAGCGAGGGCAGGAGACGAGCAGTACTTC. Translating gives CASSGARAGDEQYF.

This clone has more than one count but fewer than ten. This chain links TRBV5-1 with TRBJ1-2; a possible D gene is TRBD1 (6 bases). The CDR3 sequence is 14 residues long. V shed 4 bases and J shed 6 bases, with 16 bases lying between them. In germline, CDR1 is SGHRS, CDR2 YFSETQ. CDR3 nucleotides: TGCGCCAGCAGCGATAACAGGGTTCACCATGGCTACACCTTC. Its protein product is CASSDNRVHHGYTF.

The CDR3 protein is CASSLVVGQEQYF. The DNA for the CDR3 is TGTGCCAGCAGCTTAGTTGTAGGACAGGAGCAGTACTTC. The chain uses TRBV7-6 and TRBJ2-7; D may be TRBD1 (6 bases). V was clipped by 1 base and J by 7 bases, with 11 bases between them. There are 13 residues in the CDR3. Germline assignment: CDR1 SGHVS and CDR2 FNYEAQ.

The chain joins TRBV5-6 to TRBJ1-1; 7 nucleotides match TRBD1. Germline lookup yields CDR1 SGHDT and CDR2 YYEEEE. Trimming took 7 bases from V and 0 from J; bases not matched to a gene: 6. This CDR3 spans 14 amino acids. CDR3 in DNA: TGTGCCAGCTCAGGGGGTGAGGTGAACACTGAAGCTTTCTTT. Protein sequence: CASSGGEVNTEAFF. Full variable domain (outside the CDR3, taken from reference TRBV5-6 and TRBJ1-1): DAGVTQSPTHLIKTRGQQVTLRCSPKSGHDTVSWYQQALGQGPQFIFQYYEEEERQRGNFPDRFSGHQFPNYSSELNVNALLLGDSALYLCASSGGEVNTEAFFGQGTRLTVV.

This clone was found a few times. The chain joins TRBV19 to TRBJ1-1; 9 positions match TRBD1. The trim removed 7 bases at V and 7 bases at J, leaving 7 bases unmatched. This CDR3 region has 13 residues. The germline V gene encodes CDR1 LNHDA and CDR2 SQIVND (reference sequence). The CDR3 sequence: CASTQQGAGEAFF. The CDR3, as DNA: TGTGCCAGTACCCAACAGGGGGCTGGTGAAGCTTTCTTT. Looking up the rest from reference TRBV19 and TRBJ1-1 gives the full variable domain: DGGITQSPKYLFRKEGQNVTLSCEQNLNHDAMYWYRQDPGQGLRLIYYSQIVNDFQKGDIAEGYSVSREKKESFPLTVTSAQKNPTAFYLCASTQQGAGEAFFGQGTRLTVV.

This clone was counted a few times. J is TRBJ1-6 and V is TRBV7-2; D gene ambiguous. CDR3 size: 14 residues. The V end was cut by 6 bases, the J end by 8 bases, with 14 bases between. Germline lookup yields CDR1 SGHTA and CDR2 FQGNSA. CDR3 residues: CASSTTGSDSPLHF. The CDR3 DNA reads as TGTGCCAGCAGTACAACGGGGTCCGATTCACCCCTCCACTTT.

A single count supports this clone. This chain links TRBV20-1 with TRBJ1-4, with D unresolved. CDR1 and CDR2 (germline): DFQATT, SNEGSKA (reference sequence). The CDR3 contains 11 residues. Trimming removed 1 base at V and 6 bases at J, with 3 bases between. CDR3 region: CSARADEKLFF. CDR3 DNA sequence: TGCAGTGCTAGAGCCGATGAAAAACTGTTTTTT.

The chain joins TRBV15 to TRBJ1-2; D is possibly TRBD1 (5 bases). Looked up from germline, CDR1 is LNHNV and CDR2 is YYDKDF (reference sequence). The V and J ends lost 0 bases and 4 bases respectively, with 9 bases between them. The CDR3 totals 14 residues. The CDR3 protein is CATSRDGAVYGYTF. CDR3 bases: TGTGCCACCAGCAGAGATGGGGCCGTCTATGGCTACACCTTC.

The chain employs TRBV4-1 and TRBJ1-1, with D tentatively TRBD1 (6 bases). V was pared by 3 bases and J by 7 bases, with 21 bases between. The CDR3 spans 16 residues. Germline V gene sequence: CDR1 MGHRA, CDR2 YSYEKL. In DNA, the CDR3 is TGCGCCAGCAGCCAGGGGGCCGGGCCAACCGGTAATGAAGCTTTCTTT. This encodes CASSQGAGPTGNEAFF.

This clone was observed a few times. This chain uses TRBV19 with TRBJ1-4, with TRBD1 as a possible D gene (6 bases). The CDR3 consists of 15 residues. Germline assignment: CDR1 LNHDA and CDR2 SQIVND (reference sequence). The V end was cut by 4 bases, the J end by 3 bases, with 12 bases between. CDR3 amino acids: CASSTRQAANEKLFF. CDR3 coding DNA: TGTGCCAGTAGTACCAGACAGGCGGCTAATGAAAAACTGTTTTTT.

J is TRBJ1-6 and V is TRBV7-9; D not resolved. CDR3 length equals 16 residues. Germline-derived CDR1 and CDR2 are SEHNR and FQNEAQ (reference sequence). The V end was cut by 4 bases, the J end by 4 bases, with 14 bases between. This CDR3 is CASSSPGTSYNSPLHF. The CDR3 DNA sequence: TGTGCCAGCAGCTCACCGGGAACTAGTTATAATTCACCCCTCCACTTT.

This sequence joins TRBV4-2 and TRBJ1-1, with TRBD1 as a possible D gene (5 bases). Trimming removed 4 bases at V and 0 bases at J, with 15 bases between. This CDR3 is 16 amino acids long. The germline CDR1 and CDR2 sequences are LGHNA and YNFKEQ. CDR3 coding DNA: TGTGCCAGCAGCCCAGGCCGGAGGGGACTGAACACTGAAGCTTTCTTT. It yields the protein CASSPGRRGLNTEAFF.